This TCR beta chain was recorded in a study of monozygotic twins with inflammatory bowel disease. CDR1 is DFQATT, CDR2 SNEGSKA, per germline (reference sequence). There are 16 residues in the CDR3. TCRdb derives one entry per CDR3 protein from the 5' RACE reads, leaving out DNA. This sample's table has 350,000 to 400,000 distinct CDR3 sequences. The genes are TRBV20-1 and TRBJ1-5; TCRdb's D call, TRBD1, is unchecked because there is no DNA. Sequenced sample: blood. The TCR was taken from a human donor with ulcerative colitis or Crohn's disease, or a healthy co-twin of an affected twin (not recorded which). CDR3 protein: CSARDPTGGYNQPQHF.